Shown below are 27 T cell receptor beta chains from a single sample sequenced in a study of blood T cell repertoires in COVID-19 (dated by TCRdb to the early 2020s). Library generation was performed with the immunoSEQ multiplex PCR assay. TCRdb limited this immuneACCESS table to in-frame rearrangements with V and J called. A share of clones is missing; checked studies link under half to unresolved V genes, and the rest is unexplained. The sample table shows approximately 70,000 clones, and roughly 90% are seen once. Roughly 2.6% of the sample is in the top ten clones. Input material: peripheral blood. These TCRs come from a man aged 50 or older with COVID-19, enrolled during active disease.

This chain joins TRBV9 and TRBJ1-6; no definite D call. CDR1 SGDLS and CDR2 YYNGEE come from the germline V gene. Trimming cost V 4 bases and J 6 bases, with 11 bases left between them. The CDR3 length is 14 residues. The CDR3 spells CASSRGVSNSPLHF. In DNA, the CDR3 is TGTGCCAGCAGCCGCGGAGTTAGTAATTCACCCCTCCACTTT.

The chain's CDR3 is CASSPETGWTSGDTGELFF. The CDR3 nucleotides read TGTGCCAGCAGCCCTGAGACAGGATGGACTAGCGGAGATACTGGGGAGCTGTTTTTT. The V call is TRBV4-2, the J call TRBJ2-2; 10 nucleotides match TRBD2. J lost 8 bases, V lost 4 bases, and 19 bases had no gene match. Germline CDR1 reads LGHNA; CDR2 reads YNFKEQ. The CDR3 sequence is 19 residues long.

The CDR3 here is CASSKNYEQYF. The CDR3 DNA reads as TGTGCCAGCAGCAAAAACTACGAGCAGTACTTC. This rearrangement joins TRBV25-1 to TRBJ2-7; D unclear. The V gene's germline CDR1 is MGHDK and CDR2 SYGVNS. The V end lost 6 bases, the J end lost 3 bases, and 6 bases lay between the germline ends. There are 11 residues in the CDR3.

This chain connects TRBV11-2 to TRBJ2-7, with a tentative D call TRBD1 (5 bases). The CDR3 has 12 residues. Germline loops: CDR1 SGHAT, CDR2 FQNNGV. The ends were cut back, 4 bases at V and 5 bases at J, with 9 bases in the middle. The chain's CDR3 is CASSSQGHEQYV. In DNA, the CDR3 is TGTGCCAGCAGCTCGCAGGGCCACGAGCAGTACGTC.

The CDR3 reads CASSLVERATALYNEQFF. The CDR3 DNA follows: TGTGCCAGCAGCTTGGTCGAGCGCGCGACAGCCCTTTACAATGAGCAGTTCTTC. This chain links TRBV5-6 with TRBJ2-1, with a possible D match to TRBD1 (5 bases). Deletions cut 0 bases from V and 4 bases from J, with 20 bases between. Looked up from germline, CDR1 is SGHDT and CDR2 is YYEEEE. The CDR3 runs 18 residues.

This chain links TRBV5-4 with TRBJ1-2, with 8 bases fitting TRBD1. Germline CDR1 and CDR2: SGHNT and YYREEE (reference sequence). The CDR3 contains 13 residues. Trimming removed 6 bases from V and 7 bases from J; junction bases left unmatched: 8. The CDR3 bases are TGTGCCAGCAACCCACAGGGGGACATTGGCTACACCTTC. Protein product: CASNPQGDIGYTF.

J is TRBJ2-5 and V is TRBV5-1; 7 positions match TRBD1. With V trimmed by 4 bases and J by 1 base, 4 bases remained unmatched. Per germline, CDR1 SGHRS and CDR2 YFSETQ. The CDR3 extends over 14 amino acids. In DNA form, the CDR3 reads TGCGCCAGCAGCCTATGGACAGGCCAAGAGACCCAGTACTTC. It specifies CASSLWTGQETQYF.

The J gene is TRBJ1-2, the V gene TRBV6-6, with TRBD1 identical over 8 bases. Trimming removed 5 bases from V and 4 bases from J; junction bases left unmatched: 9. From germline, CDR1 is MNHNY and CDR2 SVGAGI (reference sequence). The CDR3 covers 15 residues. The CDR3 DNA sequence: TGTGCCAGCAGTATCCGGGACAGGCCGTCCTATGGCTACACCTTC. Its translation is CASSIRDRPSYGYTF.

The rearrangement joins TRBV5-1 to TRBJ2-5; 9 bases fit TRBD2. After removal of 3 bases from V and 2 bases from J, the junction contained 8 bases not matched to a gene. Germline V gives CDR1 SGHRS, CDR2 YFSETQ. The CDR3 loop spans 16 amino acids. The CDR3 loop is CASSSGAGGFQETQYF. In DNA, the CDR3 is TGCGCCAGCAGCTCCGGGGCGGGGGGGTTTCAAGAGACCCAGTACTTC.

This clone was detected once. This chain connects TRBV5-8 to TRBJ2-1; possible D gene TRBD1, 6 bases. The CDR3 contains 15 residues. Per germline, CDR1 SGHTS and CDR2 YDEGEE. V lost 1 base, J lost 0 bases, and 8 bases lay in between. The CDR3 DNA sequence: TGTGCCAGCAGCTTGCCGGGACACTCCTACAATGAGCAGTTCTTC. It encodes CASSLPGHSYNEQFF.

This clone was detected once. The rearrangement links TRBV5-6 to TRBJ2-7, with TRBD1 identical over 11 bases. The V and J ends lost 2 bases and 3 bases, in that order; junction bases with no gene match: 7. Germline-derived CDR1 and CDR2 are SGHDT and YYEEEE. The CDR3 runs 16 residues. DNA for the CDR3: TGTGCCAGCAGCTTTGGACAGGGGGCTACATTCTACGAGCAGTACTTC. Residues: CASSFGQGATFYEQYF.

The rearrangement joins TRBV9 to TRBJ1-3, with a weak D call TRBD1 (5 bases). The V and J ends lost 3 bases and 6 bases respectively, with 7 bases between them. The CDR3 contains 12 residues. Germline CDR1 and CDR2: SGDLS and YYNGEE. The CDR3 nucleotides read TGTGCCAGCAGCGACAGGAAAAACACCATATATTTT. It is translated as CASSDRKNTIYF. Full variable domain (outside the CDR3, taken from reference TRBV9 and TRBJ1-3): DSGVTQTPKHLITATGQRVTLRCSPRSGDLSVYWYQQSLDQGLQFLIQYYNGEERAKGNILERFSAQQFPDLHSELNLSSLELGDSALYFCASSDRKNTIYFGEGSWLTVV.

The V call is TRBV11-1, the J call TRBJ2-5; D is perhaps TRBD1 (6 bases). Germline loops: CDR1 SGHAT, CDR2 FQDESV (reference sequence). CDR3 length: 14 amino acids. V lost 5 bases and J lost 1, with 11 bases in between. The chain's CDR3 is CASSAGQLQETQYF. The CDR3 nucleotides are TGTGCCAGCAGCGCTGGACAGCTCCAAGAGACCCAGTACTTC.

The CDR3 loop reads CALTAGASNEKLFF. DNA of the CDR3: TGTGCCTTAACGGCAGGGGCGTCTAATGAAAAACTGTTTTTT. The J gene is TRBJ1-4, the V gene TRBV30; the D gene is possibly TRBD1 (6 bases). The CDR3 is 14 residues long. V gave up 7 bases and J gave up 3 bases, with 15 bases separating them. The germline V gene encodes CDR1 GTSNPN and CDR2 SVGIG (reference sequence). The full variable domain, with the rest looked up from reference TRBV30 and TRBJ1-4, is SQTIHQWPATLVQPVGSPLSLECTVEGTSNPNLYWYRQAAGRGLQLLFYSVGIGQISSEVPQNLSASRPQDRQFILSSKKLLLSDSGFYLCALTAGASNEKLFFGSGTQLSVL.

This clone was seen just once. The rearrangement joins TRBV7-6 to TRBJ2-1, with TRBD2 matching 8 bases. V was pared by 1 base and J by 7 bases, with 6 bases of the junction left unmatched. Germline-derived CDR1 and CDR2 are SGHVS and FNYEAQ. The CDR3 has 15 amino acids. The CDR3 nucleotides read TGTGCCAGCAGCTTAGGACCGGGAGGGCGGAATGAGCAGTTCTTC. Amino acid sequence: CASSLGPGGRNEQFF.

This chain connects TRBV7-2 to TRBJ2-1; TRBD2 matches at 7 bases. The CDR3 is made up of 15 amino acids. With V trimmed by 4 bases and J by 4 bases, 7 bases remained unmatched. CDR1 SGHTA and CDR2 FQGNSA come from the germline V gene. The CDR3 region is CASSSTSDEYNEQFF. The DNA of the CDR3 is TGTGCCAGCAGCTCCACTAGCGATGAATACAATGAGCAGTTCTTC.

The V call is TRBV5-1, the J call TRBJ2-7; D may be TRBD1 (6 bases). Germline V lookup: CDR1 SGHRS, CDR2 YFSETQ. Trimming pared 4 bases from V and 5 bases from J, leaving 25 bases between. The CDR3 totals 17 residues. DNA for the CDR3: TGCGCCAGCAGCCCCGACGGAGCCAGGACAGTCGGGGACGAGCAGTACTTC. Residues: CASSPDGARTVGDEQYF.

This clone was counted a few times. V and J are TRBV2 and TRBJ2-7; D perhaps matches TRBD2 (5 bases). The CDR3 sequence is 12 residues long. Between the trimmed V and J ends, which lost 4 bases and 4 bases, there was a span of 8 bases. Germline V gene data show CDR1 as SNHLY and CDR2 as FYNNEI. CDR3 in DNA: TGTGCCAGCAGTGGGACTGCTTACGAGCAGTACTTC. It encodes CASSGTAYEQYF. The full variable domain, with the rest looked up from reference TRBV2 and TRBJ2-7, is EPEVTQTPSHQVTQMGQEVILRCVPISNHLYFYWYRQILGQKVEFLVSFYNNEISEKSEIFDDQFSVERPDGSNFTLKIRSTKLEDSAMYFCASSGTAYEQYFGPGTRLTVT.

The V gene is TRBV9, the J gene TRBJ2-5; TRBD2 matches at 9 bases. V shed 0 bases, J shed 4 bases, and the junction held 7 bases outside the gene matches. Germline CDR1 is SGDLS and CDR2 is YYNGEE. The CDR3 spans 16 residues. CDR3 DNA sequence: TGTGCCAGCAGCGTAGTTGGAGCGGGAGGAGGAGAGACCCAGTACTTC. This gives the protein CASSVVGAGGGETQYF.

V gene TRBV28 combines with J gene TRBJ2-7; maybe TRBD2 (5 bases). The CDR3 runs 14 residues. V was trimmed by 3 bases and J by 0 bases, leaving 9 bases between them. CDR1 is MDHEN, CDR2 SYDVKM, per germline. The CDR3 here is CASSFLGSSYEQYF. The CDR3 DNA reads TGTGCCAGCAGTTTTCTGGGGAGCTCCTACGAGCAGTACTTC.

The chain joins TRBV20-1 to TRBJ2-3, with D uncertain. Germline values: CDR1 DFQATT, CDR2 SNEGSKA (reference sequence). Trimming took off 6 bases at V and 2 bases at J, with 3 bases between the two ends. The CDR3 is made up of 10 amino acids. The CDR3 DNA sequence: TGCAGTGCCCTCACAGATACGCAGTATTTT. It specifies CSALTDTQYF.

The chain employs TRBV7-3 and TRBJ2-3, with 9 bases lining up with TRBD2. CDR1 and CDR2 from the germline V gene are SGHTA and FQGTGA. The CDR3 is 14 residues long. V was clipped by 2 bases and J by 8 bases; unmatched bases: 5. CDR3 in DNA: TGTGCCAGCAGCTTAGCGGGAGGGCCGAGTACGCAGTATTTT. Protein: CASSLAGGPSTQYF.

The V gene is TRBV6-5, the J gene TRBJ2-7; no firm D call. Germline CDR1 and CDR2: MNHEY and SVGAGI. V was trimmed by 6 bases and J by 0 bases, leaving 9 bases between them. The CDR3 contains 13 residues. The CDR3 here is CASRSSGSYEQYV. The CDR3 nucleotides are TGTGCCAGCAGAAGCTCAGGCTCCTACGAGCAGTACGTC.

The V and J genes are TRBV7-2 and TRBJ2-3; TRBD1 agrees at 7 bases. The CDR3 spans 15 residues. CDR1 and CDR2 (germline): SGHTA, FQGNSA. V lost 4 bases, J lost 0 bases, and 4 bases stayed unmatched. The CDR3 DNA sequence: TGTGCCAGCAGCTCGGACAGGATAAGCACAGATACGCAGTATTTT. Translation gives CASSSDRISTDTQYF.

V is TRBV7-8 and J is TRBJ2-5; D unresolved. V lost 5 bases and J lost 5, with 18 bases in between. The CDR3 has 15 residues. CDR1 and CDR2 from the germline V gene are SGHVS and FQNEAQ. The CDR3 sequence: CASSPDLGMGETQYF. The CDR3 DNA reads TGTGCCAGCAGCCCGGATTTAGGAATGGGCGAGACCCAGTACTTC.

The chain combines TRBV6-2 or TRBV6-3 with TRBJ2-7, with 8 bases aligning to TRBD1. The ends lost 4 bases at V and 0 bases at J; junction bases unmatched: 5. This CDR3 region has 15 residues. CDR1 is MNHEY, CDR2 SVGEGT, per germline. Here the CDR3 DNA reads TGTGCCAGCAGTTCCGACAGGGGATTCTCCTACGAGCAGTACTTC. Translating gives CASSSDRGFSYEQYF.

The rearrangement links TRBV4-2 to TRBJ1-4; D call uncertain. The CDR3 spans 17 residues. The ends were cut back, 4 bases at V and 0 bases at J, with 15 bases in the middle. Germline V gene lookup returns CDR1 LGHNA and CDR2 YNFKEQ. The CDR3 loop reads CASSRQVDEATNEKLFF. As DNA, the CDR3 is TGTGCCAGCAGCCGGCAGGTCGATGAAGCAACTAATGAAAAACTGTTTTTT.